Reported below is one TCR beta chain. Its target antigen remains unknown. There are no base qualities to consult, and no much larger clone falls within one base. Including cysteine and phenylalanine, the CDR3 has 16 amino acids. The entry retains the CDR3 DNA only, 48 bases that are in frame from base 1. Per the germline V gene, KGHDR is the CDR1 and SFDVKD is the CDR2. The germline ends are 15 bases apart after V is trimmed by 4 bases and J by 0 bases. This sample is drawn from a study of early T cells in non-severe SARS-CoV-2 infection (dated by TCRdb to 2020 to 2023). For context, the study as a whole: Because TCR sequencing relied on bulk RNA taken from unsorted whole blood, pairing of alpha and beta chains was not possible.

The library was generated by 5' RACE. This sample was sequenced with a NextSeq 500. To correct for sequencing error and PCR bias, the TCR library protocol tagged individual cDNA molecules with unique molecular identifiers. Both TCR alpha and beta chains were sequenced, and tight co-correlation was observed between alpha and beta sequence abundances in each sample. The original pipeline was this. Decombinator V4 was used to perform V gene, J gene and CDR3 annotation of TCR sequences. TCRs were defined as expanded if a significant change between any two time points was detected under a Poisson model with p below 0.0001. TCR abundances were normalised to the total number of TCRs sequenced per sample and expressed as counts per million. MAIT TCRs were defined by TRAV1-2 paired with TRAJ12, TRAJ20 or TRAJ33, and iNKT TCRs by TRAV10 paired with TRAJ18. A search of VDJdb, accessed on 1 November 2021, was run for TCRs annotated to CMV, EBV and SARS-CoV-2, with TCRs annotated for multiple antigens excluded. TCRdb applied fastp at Q25 and MiXCR to the public reads, then kept only in-frame beta chains. Rows with a matching CDR3 protein are joined into one entry that keeps the most common DNA and genes. These V and J calls originate from TCRdb's pipeline instead of the authors' own analysis. For this sample the table gives some 66,000 distinct CDR3 sequences, of which roughly an eighth were detected only once. The top ten clonotypes cover around 4.5% of the sample.

What the authors observed across the whole study: VDJdb matching was skewed toward anti-spike CD8 responses, so virus-specific expansions were likely underestimated and private and CD4 specificities were missed.

Set within a cohort of healthcare workers in London, UK, this nested case-control study involved weekly PCR testing of nasopharyngeal swabs along with blood sampling. Between 23 and 31 March 2020, the week of the UK lockdown, healthcare workers were enrolled and then followed up weekly for as long as 16 weeks. The receptor chain draws on TRBV24-1 and TRBJ2-7; the D gene remains uncertain. The sequence was obtained from an adult who was a healthcare worker with PCR-confirmed SARS-CoV-2 infection or an uninfected control (not recorded which). The sample taken for sequencing was whole blood. The CDR3 protein is CATSDATRQHSYEQYF. DNA sequence: TGTGCCACCAGTGACGCGACCCGACAACACTCCTACGAGCAGTACTTC.